This T cell receptor (beta chain) was captured in a study of beta chain features in type 1 diabetes. Study-wide context: All samples combined gave just under 110 million sorted cells for examination.

The isolated RNA, all of it, was reverse transcribed, so expressed TCRB transcripts were what got sequenced. The method was immunoSEQ multiplex PCR; TCRdb's version includes in-frame clones alone and lacks a portion of them. The data show around 280,000 clones, approximately 16% seen once. Notes on the study in general: In cDNA sequencing, cells with high TCR expression could be over-represented. Researchers report that Type 1 diabetes patients had moderately but significantly shorter TCRB CDR3s across all four CD4+ subsets. Among type 1 diabetes patients, VDJ junctions had fewer insertions and more deletions. Equally in patients and controls, shorter templates might have been favored by PCR.

This clone was observed a few times. Its antigen is unknown. Trimming shortened V by 3 bases and J by 0 bases, and 14 bases separated the two germline ends. The germline V gene has CDR1 SGHAT and CDR2 FQNNGV. There are 16 residues in the CDR3. The sequenced sample was naive CD4+ T cells from blood. The chain combines TRBV11-2 with TRBJ1-1; D gene uncertain. This sequence was found in a man younger than 30 with type 1 diabetes. The CDR3 coding sequence is TGTGCCAGCAGCTTCCCCGTGAGGCATCTGAACACTGAAGCTTTCTTT. This sequence encodes CASSFPVRHLNTEAFF.